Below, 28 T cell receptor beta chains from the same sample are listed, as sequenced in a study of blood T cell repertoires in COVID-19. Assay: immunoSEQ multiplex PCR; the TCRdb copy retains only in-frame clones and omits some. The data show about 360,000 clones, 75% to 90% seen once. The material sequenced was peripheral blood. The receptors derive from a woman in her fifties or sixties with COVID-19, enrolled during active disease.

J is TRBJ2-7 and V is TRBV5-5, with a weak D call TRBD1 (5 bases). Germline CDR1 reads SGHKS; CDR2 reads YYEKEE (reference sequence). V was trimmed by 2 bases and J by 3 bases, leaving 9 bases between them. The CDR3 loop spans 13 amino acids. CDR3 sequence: CASSFMTDYEQYF. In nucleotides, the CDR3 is TGTGCCAGCAGCTTCATGACAGACTACGAGCAGTACTTC.

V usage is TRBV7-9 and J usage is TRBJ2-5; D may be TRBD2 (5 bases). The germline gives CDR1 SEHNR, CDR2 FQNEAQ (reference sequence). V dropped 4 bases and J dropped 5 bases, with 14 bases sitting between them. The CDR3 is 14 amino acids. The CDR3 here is CASSSVLVPETQYF. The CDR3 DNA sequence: TGTGCCAGCAGCTCCGTACTAGTCCCCGAGACCCAGTACTTC. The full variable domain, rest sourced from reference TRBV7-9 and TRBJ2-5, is DTGVSQNPRHKITKRGQNVTFRCDPISEHNRLYWYRQTLGQGPEFLTYFQNEAQLEKSRLLSDRFSAERPKGSFSTLEIQRTEQGDSAMYLCASSSVLVPETQYFGPGTRLLVL.

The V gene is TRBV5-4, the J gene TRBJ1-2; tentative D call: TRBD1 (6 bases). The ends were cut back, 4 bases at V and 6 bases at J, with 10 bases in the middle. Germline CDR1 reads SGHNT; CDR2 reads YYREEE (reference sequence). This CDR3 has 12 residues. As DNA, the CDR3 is TGTGCCAGCAGCGGGTGGACAGATGGCTACACCTTC. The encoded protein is CASSGWTDGYTF.

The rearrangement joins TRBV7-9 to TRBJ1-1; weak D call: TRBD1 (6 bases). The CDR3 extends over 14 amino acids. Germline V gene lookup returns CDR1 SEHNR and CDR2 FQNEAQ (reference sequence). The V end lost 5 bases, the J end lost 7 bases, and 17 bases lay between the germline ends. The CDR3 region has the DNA TGTGCCAGCAGCCCTTTGGCCGGACAGAATGAAGCTTTCTTT. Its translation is CASSPLAGQNEAFF.

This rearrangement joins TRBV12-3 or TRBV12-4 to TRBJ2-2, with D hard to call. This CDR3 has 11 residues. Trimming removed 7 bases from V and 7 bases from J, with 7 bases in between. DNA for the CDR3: TGTGCCAGCAAACAAGTCGGGGAGCTGTTTTTT. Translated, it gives CASKQVGELFF.

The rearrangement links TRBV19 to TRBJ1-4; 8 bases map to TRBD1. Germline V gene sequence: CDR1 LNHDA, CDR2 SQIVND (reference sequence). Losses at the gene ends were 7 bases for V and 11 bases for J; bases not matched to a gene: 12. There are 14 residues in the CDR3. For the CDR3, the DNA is TGTGCCAGTACCTGGACAGGGCTTACCAACAAACTGTTTTTT. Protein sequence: CASTWTGLTNKLFF.

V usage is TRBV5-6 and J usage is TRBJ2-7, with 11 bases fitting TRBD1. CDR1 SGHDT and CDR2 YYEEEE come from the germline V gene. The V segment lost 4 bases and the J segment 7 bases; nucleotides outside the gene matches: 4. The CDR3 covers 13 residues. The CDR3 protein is CASSPGTGGEQYF. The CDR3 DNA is TGTGCCAGCAGCCCTGGGACAGGGGGAGAGCAGTACTTC.

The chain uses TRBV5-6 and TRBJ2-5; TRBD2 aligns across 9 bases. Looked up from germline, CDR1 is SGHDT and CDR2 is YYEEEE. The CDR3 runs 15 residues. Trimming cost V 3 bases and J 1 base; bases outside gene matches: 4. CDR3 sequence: CASSSLAGAQETQYF. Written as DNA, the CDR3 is TGTGCCAGCAGCTCGTTAGCGGGGGCCCAAGAGACCCAGTACTTC.

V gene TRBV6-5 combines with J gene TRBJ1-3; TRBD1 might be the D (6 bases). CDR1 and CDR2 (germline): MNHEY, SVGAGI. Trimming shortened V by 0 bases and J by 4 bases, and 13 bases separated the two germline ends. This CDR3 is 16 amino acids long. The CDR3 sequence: CASSYSPRGTGNTIYF. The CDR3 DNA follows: TGTGCCAGCAGTTACTCGCCCAGGGGTACGGGAAACACCATATATTTT.

CDR3 loop: CASGLGDRVEYGYTF. DNA of the CDR3: TGTGCTAGTGGTTTGGGAGACAGGGTTGAGTATGGCTACACCTTC. The chain has TRBV12-5 and TRBJ1-2; 7 bases match TRBD1. The CDR3 runs 15 residues. V lost 1 base to trimming and J lost 5 bases; unmatched junction nucleotides: 7. Germline CDR1 and CDR2: LGHNT and FRNRAP.

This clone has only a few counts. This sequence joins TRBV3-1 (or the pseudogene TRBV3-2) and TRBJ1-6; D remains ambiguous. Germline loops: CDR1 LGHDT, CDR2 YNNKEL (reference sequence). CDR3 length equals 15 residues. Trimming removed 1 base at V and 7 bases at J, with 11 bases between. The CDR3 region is CASSQVYTENSPLHF. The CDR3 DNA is TGTGCCAGCAGCCAAGTTTACACGGAGAATTCACCCCTCCACTTT.

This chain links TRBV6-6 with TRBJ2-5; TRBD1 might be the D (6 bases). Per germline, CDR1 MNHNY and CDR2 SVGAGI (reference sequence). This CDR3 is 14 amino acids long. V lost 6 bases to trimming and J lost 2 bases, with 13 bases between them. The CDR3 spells CASRETGPQETQYF. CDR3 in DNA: TGTGCCAGCAGAGAAACAGGGCCGCAAGAGACCCAGTACTTC.

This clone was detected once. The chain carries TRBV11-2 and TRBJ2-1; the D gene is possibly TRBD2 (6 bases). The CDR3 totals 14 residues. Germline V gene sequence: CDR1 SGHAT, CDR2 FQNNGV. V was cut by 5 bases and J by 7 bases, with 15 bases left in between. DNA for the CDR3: TGTGCCAGCAGCCCTTACGGGGGAGATAATGAGCAGTTCTTC. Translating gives CASSPYGGDNEQFF.

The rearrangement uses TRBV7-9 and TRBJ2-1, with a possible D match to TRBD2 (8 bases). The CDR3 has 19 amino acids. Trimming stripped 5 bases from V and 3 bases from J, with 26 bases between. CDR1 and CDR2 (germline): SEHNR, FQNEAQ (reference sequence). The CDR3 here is CASSDHRGGRQGNYNEQFF. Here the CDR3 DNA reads TGTGCCAGCAGCGACCACCGCGGGGGGAGACAGGGTAACTACAATGAGCAGTTCTTC.

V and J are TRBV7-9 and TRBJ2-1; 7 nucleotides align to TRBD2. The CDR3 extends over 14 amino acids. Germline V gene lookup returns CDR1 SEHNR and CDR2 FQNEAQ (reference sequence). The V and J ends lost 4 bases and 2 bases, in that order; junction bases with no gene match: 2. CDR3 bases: TGTGCCAGCAGCTCCGGACTAGCCTACAATGAGCAGTTCTTC. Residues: CASSSGLAYNEQFF. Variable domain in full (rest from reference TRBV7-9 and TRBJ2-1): DTGVSQNPRHKITKRGQNVTFRCDPISEHNRLYWYRQTLGQGPEFLTYFQNEAQLEKSRLLSDRFSAERPKGSFSTLEIQRTEQGDSAMYLCASSSGLAYNEQFFGPGTRLTVL.

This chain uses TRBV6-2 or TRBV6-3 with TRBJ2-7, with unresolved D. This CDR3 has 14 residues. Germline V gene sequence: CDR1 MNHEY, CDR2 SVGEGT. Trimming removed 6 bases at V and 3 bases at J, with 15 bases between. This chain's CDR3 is CASSSTNAYYEQYF. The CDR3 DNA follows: TGTGCCAGCAGCTCTACGAATGCGTACTACGAGCAGTACTTC.

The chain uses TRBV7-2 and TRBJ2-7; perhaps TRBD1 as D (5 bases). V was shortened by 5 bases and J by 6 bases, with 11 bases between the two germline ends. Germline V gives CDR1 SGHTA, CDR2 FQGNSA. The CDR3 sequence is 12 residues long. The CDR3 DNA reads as TGTGCCAGCAGCAATGTAGGGGCCGAGCAGTACTTC. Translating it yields CASSNVGAEQYF.

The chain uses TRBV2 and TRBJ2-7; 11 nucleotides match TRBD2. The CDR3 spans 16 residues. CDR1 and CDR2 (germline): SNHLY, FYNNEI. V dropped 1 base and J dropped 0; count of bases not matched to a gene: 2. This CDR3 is CASSEGLAGSSYEQYF. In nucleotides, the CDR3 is TGTGCCAGCAGTGAAGGACTAGCGGGGAGCTCCTACGAGCAGTACTTC. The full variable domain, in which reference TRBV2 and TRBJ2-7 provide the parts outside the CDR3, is EPEVTQTPSHQVTQMGQEVILRCVPISNHLYFYWYRQILGQKVEFLVSFYNNEISEKSEIFDDQFSVERPDGSNFTLKIRSTKLEDSAMYFCASSEGLAGSSYEQYFGPGTRLTVT.

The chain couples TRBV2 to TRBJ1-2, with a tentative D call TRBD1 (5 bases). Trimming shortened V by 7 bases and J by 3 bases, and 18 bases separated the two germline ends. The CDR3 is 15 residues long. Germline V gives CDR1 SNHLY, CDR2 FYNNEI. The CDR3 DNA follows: TGTGCCAGCACTTTTAATCAGGGCCGGGACTATGGCTACACCTTC. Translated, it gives CASTFNQGRDYGYTF. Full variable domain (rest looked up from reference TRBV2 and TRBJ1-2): EPEVTQTPSHQVTQMGQEVILRCVPISNHLYFYWYRQILGQKVEFLVSFYNNEISEKSEIFDDQFSVERPDGSNFTLKIRSTKLEDSAMYFCASTFNQGRDYGYTFGSGTRLTVV.

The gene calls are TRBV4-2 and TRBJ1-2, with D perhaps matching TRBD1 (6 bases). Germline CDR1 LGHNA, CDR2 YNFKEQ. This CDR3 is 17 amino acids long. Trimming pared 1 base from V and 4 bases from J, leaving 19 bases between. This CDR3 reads CASSQGVGGQRLYGYTF. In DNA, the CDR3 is TGTGCCAGCAGCCAAGGGGTGGGCGGACAGCGACTCTATGGCTACACCTTC.

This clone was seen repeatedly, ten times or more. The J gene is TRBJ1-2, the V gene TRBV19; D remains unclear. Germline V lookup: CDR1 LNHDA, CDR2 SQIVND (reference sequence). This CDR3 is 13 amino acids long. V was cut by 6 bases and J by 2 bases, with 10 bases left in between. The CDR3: CASRDTVNYGYTF. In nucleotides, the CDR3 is TGTGCCAGTAGAGACACAGTCAACTATGGCTACACCTTC.

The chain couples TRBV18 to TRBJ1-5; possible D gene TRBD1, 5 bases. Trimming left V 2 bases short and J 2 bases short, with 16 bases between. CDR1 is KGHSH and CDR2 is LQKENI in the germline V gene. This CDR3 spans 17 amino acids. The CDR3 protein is CASSPENFRERNQPQHF. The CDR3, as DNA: TGTGCCAGCTCACCAGAAAACTTCAGGGAACGCAATCAGCCCCAGCATTTT. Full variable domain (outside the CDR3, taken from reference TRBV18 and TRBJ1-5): NAGVMQNPRHLVRRRGQEARLRCSPMKGHSHVYWYRQLPEEGLKFMVYLQKENIIDESGMPKERFSAEFPKEGPSILRIQQVVRGDSAAYFCASSPENFRERNQPQHFGDGTRLSIL.

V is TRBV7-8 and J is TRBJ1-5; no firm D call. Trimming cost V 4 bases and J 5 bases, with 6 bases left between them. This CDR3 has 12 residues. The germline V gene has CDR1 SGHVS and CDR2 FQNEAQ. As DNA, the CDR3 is TGTGCCAGCAGCTATACAGATCAGCCCCAGCATTTT. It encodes CASSYTDQPQHF.

The CDR3 DNA is TGTGCCAGCAGCTTAGAGACAGAGCAGTTCTTC. It encodes CASSLETEQFF. V gene TRBV7-2 combines with J gene TRBJ2-1; D is unclear. V shed 1 base and J shed 10 bases, with 5 bases lying between them. This CDR3 is built from 11 residues. Germline V lookup: CDR1 SGHTA, CDR2 FQGNSA.

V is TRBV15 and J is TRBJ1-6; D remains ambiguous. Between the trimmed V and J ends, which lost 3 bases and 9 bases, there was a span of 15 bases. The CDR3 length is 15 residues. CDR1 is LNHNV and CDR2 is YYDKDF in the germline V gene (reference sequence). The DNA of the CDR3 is TGTGCCACCAGCAGGCCGACCGGAGGGTTTTCACCCCTCCACTTT. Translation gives CATSRPTGGFSPLHF.

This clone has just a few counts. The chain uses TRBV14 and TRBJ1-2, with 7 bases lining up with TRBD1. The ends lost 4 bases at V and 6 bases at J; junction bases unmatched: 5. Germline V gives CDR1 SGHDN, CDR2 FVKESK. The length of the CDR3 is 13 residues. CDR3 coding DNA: TGTGCCAGCAGCCTCGACAGGGTAAATGGCTACACCTTC. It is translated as CASSLDRVNGYTF.

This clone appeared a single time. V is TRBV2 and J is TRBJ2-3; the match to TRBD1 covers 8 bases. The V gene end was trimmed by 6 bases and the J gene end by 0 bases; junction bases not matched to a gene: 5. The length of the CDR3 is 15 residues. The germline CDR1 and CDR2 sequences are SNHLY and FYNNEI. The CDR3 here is CASSTRQGSTDTQYF. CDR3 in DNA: TGTGCCAGCAGCACCCGACAGGGGAGCACAGATACGCAGTATTTT.

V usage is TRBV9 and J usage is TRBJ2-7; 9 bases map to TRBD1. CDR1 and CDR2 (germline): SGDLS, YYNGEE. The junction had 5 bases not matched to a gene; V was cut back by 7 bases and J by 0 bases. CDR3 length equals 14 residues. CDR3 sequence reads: CASARTGASYEQYF. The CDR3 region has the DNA TGTGCCAGCGCCCGGACAGGGGCCTCCTACGAGCAGTACTTC.